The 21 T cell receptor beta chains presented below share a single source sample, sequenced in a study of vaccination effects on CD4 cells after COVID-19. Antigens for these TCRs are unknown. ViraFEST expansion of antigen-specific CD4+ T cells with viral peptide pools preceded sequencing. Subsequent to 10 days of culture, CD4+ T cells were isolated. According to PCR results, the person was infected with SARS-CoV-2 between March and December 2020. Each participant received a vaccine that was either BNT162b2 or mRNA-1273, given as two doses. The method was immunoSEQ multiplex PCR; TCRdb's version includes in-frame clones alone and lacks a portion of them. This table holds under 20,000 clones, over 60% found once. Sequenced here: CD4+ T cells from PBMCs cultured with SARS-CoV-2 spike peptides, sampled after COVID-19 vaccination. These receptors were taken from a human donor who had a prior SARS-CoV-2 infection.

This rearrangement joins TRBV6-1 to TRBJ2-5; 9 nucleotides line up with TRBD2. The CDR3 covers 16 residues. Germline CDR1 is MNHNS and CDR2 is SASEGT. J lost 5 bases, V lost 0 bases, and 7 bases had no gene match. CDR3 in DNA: TGTGCCAGCAGTGAAGCTCTTGCGGGGGGGCGGGAGACCCAGTACTTC. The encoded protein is CASSEALAGGRETQYF.

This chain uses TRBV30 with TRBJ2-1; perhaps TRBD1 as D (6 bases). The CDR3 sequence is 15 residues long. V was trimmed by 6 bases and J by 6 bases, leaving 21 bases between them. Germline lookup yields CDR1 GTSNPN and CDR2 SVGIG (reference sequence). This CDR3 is CACTNQGLQPNEQFF. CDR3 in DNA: TGTGCCTGCACAAACCAGGGGTTGCAGCCCAATGAGCAGTTCTTC. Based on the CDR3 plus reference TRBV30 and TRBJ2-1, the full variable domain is SQTIHQWPATLVQPVGSPLSLECTVEGTSNPNLYWYRQAAGRGLQLLFYSVGIGQISSEVPQNLSASRPQDRQFILSSKKLLLSDSGFYLCACTNQGLQPNEQFFGPGTRLTVL.

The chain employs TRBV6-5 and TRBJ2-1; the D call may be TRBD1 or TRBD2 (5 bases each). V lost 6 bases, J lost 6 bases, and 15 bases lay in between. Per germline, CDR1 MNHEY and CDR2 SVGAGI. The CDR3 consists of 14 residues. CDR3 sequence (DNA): TGTGCCAGCAGCCTCGTATTGGGGGTCAATGAGCAGTTCTTC. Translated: CASSLVLGVNEQFF.

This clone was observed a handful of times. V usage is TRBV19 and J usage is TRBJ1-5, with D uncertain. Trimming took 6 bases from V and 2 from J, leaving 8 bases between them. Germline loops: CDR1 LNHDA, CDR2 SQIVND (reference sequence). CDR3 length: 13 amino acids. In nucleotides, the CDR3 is TGTGCCAGTAGAACACAGCGCAATCAGCCCCAGCATTTT. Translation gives CASRTQRNQPQHF.

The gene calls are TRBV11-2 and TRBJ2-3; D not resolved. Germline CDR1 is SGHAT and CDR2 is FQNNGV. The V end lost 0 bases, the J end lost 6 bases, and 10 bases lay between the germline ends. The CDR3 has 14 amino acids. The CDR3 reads CASSLDRHADTQYF. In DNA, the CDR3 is TGTGCCAGCAGCTTAGATCGACACGCGGATACGCAGTATTTT.

CDR3 DNA: TGTGCCAGCAGCAAAGGTCCCAGGGAGGCTGGAGAGCAGTACTTC. It specifies CASSKGPREAGEQYF. The rearrangement uses TRBV21-1 and TRBJ2-7; TRBD2 is the table's D call and was not checked against the DNA. TRBV21-1 has pseudogene status. CDR3 length: 15 residues.

CDR3 amino acids: CASSLAGTTNRYF. The CDR3 DNA follows: TGTGCCAGCAGCTTAGCGGGGACTACAAATCGGTACTTC. V usage is TRBV11-2 and J usage is TRBJ2-7; 7 bases agree with TRBD2. Unmatched junction bases numbered 9, after V lost 1 base and J lost 12 bases. Germline-derived CDR1 and CDR2 are SGHAT and FQNNGV. The CDR3 extends over 13 amino acids.

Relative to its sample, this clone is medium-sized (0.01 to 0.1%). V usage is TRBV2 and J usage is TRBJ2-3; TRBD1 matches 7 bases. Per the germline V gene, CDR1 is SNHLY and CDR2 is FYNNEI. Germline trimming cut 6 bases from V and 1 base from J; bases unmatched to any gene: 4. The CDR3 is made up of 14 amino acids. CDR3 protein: CASSRDRGTDTQYF. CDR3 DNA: TGTGCCAGCAGCCGGGACAGAGGCACAGATACGCAGTATTTT.

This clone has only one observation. CDR3 loop: CASSAGGQVEQFF. The CDR3 nucleotides read TGTGCCAGCAGTGCGGGAGGGCAGGTTGAGCAGTTCTTC. This rearrangement joins TRBV2 to TRBJ2-1; TRBD2 aligns across 8 bases. This CDR3 spans 13 amino acids. With V trimmed by 4 bases and J by 9 bases, 5 bases remained unmatched. The germline gives CDR1 SNHLY, CDR2 FYNNEI. The full variable domain, its missing parts supplied by reference TRBV2 and TRBJ2-1, is EPEVTQTPSHQVTQMGQEVILRCVPISNHLYFYWYRQILGQKVEFLVSFYNNEISEKSEIFDDQFSVERPDGSNFTLKIRSTKLEDSAMYFCASSAGGQVEQFFGPGTRLTVL.

The CDR3 loop is CASSLTGGAGNEQFF. CDR3 DNA sequence: TGTGCCAGCAGCTTAACGGGGGGGGCAGGTAATGAGCAGTTCTTC. The chain couples TRBV7-3 to TRBJ2-1, with D possibly TRBD2 on 7 matching bases. Trimming took 0 bases from V and 7 from J, leaving 13 bases between them. Germline CDR1 reads SGHTA; CDR2 reads FQGTGA. The CDR3 sequence is 15 residues long.

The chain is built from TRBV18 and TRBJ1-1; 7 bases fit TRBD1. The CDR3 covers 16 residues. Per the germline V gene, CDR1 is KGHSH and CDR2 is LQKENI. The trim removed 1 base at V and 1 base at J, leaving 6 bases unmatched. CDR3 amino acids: CASSPQGALRNTEAFF. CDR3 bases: TGTGCCAGCTCACCACAGGGGGCACTAAGGAACACTGAAGCTTTCTTT.

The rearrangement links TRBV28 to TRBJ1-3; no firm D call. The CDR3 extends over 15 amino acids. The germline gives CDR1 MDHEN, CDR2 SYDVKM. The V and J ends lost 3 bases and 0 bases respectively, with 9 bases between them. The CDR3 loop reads CASSLRINSGNTIYF. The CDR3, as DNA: TGTGCCAGCAGTTTGCGGATAAACTCTGGAAACACCATATATTTT.

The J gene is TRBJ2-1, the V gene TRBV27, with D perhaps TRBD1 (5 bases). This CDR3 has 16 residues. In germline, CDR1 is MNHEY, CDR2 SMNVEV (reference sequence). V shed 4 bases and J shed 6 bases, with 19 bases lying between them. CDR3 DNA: TGTGCCAGCAGTTCCCTATCTCTAGGGGTAGGCAATGAGCAGTTCTTC. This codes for CASSSLSLGVGNEQFF.

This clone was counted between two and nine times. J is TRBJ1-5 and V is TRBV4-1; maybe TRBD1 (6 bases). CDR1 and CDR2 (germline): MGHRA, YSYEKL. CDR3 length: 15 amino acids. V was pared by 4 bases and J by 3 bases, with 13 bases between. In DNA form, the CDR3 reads TGCGCCAGCAGCCTCCGACAGGCGACCAATCAGCCCCAGCATTTT. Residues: CASSLRQATNQPQHF.

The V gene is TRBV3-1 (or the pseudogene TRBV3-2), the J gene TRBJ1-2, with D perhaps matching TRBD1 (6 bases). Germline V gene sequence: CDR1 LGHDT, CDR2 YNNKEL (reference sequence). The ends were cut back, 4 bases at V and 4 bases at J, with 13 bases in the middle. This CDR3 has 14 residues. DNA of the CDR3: TGTGCCAGCAGCCCAAGAGGGGGTTTCTATGGCTACACCTTC. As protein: CASSPRGGFYGYTF.

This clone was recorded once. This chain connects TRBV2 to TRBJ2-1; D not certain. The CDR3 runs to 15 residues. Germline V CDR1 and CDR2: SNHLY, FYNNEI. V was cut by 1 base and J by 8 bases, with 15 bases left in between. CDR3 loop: CASSEGYARMDEQFF. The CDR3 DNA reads TGTGCCAGCAGTGAAGGATACGCACGGATGGATGAGCAGTTCTTC.

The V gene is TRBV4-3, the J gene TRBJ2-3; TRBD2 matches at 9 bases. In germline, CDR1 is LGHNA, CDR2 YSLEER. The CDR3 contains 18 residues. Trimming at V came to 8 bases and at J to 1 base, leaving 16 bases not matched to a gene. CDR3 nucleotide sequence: TGCGCCAGCTCCCGCTCACTAGCGGGCACTGGGGGCACAGATACGCAGTATTTT. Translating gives CASSRSLAGTGGTDTQYF.

CDR3 sequence: CASSTSVFHAYNEQFF. CDR3 sequence (DNA): TGTGCCAGCAGCACCTCCGTTTTCCACGCTTACAATGAGCAGTTCTTC. This chain links TRBV7-9 with TRBJ2-1; D remains unclear. V was clipped by 5 bases and J by 4 bases, with 18 bases between them. This CDR3 contains 16 residues. Germline loops: CDR1 SEHNR, CDR2 FQNEAQ (reference sequence).

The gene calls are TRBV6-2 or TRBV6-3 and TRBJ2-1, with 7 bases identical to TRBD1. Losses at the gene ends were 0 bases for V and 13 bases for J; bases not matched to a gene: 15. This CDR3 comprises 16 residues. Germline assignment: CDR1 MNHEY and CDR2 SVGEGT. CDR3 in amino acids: CASSYSIGTVSPVQFF. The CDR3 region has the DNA TGTGCCAGCAGTTACTCGATTGGGACAGTCTCCCCCGTTCAGTTCTTC.

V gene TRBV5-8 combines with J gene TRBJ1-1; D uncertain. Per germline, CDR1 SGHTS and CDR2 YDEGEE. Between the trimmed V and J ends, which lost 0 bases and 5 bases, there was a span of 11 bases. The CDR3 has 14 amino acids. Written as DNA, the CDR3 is TGTGCCAGCAGCTTGGGTGATGAACTTACTGAAGCTTTCTTT. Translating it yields CASSLGDELTEAFF.

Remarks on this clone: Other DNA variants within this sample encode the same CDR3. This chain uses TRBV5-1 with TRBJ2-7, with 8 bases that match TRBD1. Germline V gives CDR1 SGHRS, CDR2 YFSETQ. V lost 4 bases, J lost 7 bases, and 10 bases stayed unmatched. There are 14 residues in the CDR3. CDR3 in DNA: TGCGCCAGCAGCGCGGGGCAGGGGGCGAGAGAGCAGTACTTC. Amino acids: CASSAGQGAREQYF.